The 19 T cell receptor beta chains in this list originate from one sample, sequenced in a study of tumor and adjacent non-tumor tissue in lung cancer. No cell sorting was done before RNA was extracted from the tissue. The library came from three nested PCR rounds adapted from ARM-PCR protocols. One entry per CDR3 protein, called by TCRdb with MiXCR from the multiplex PCR reads. The sample lists about 68,000 distinct CDR3 sequences; 55% to 75% were seen once. Sequenced material: lung tumor tissue. The source of these receptors is a man in his fifties or sixties with non-small cell lung cancer.

This chain links TRBV14 with TRBJ2-7; no reliable D call. The CDR3 loop spans 14 amino acids. Germline CDR1 SGHDN, CDR2 FVKESK. Trimming pared 6 bases from V and 1 base from J, leaving 13 bases between. The CDR3 loop reads CASRQRTASYEQYF. The CDR3 region has the DNA TGTGCCAGCAGACAACGGACGGCTTCCTACGAGCAGTACTTC.

A word on this clonotype: Just one base apart from a much larger clone, this may be a read error. The V call is TRBV7-8, the J call TRBJ2-1; a possible D gene is TRBD2 (6 bases). The CDR3 length is 13 residues. Germline loops: CDR1 SGHVS, CDR2 FQNEAQ. CDR3 region: CVSRAGLYNEQFF. CDR3 DNA: TGTGTCAGCAGGGCGGGACTTTACAATGAGCAGTTCTTC.

V and J are TRBV7-9 and TRBJ1-2; D is possibly TRBD1 (5 bases). With 6 bases removed from V and 3 bases from J, the gap between germline ends came to 20 bases. CDR1 is SEHNR and CDR2 is FQNEAQ in the germline V gene (reference sequence). The CDR3 consists of 16 residues. The CDR3 region has the DNA TGTGCCAGCAGTTCCAATCATCAGGGTCAGGACTATGGCTACACCTTC. Translated, it gives CASSSNHQGQDYGYTF.

There are a few counts of this clonotype. With a much larger clone just one base away, this may be a read error. The V gene is TRBV12-3 or TRBV12-4, the J gene TRBJ2-5; D remains unclear. The CDR3 covers 15 residues. V was trimmed by 4 bases and J by 5 bases, leaving 17 bases between them. CDR3 in amino acids: CASSSAMGGAETQYF. The CDR3 DNA reads TGTGCCAGCAGTTCAGCGATGGGCGGAGCGGAGACCCAGTACTTC.

Of note for this clonotype: Given the absence of the conserved phenylalanine or tryptophan at the CDR3 end, a read error is likely. The chain joins TRBV10-1 to TRBJ1-1; no clear D. This CDR3 spans 16 amino acids. Germline assignment: CDR1 WNHNN and CDR2 SYGVQD (reference sequence). Trimming removed 3 bases from V and 4 bases from J, with 18 bases in between. The CDR3 loop is CASSEYRVGPSTEAFI. The CDR3 nucleotides are TGCGCCAGCAGTGAATATCGCGTAGGGCCGAGCACTGAAGCTTTCATT.

In the case of this clonotype: The junction shows a germline mismatch at one end, possibly a read error. The CDR3 DNA follows: TGTGCCATCAGCTTAGGGCAGGGCGGCAGCATTCAGTACTTC. Its protein product is CAISLGQGGSIQYF. The V call is TRBV11-2, the J call TRBJ2-4; D may be TRBD1 (5 bases). Germline CDR1 reads SGHAT; CDR2 reads FQNNGV. CDR3 length: 14 amino acids.

Ten or more counts support this clonotype. V and J are TRBV11-2 and TRBJ1-2, with D perhaps matching TRBD1 (5 bases). Germline assignment: CDR1 SGHAT and CDR2 FQNNGV. Trimming took 4 bases from V and 2 from J, leaving 14 bases between them. The CDR3 runs 15 residues. In DNA, the CDR3 is TGTGCCAGCAGCTCGGGGGAAGGGAGCAACTATGGCTACACCTTC. It is translated as CASSSGEGSNYGYTF. Variable domain in full (rest from reference TRBV11-2 and TRBJ1-2): EAGVAQSPRYKIIEKRQSVAFWCNPISGHATLYWYQQILGQGPKLLIQFQNNGVVDDSQLPKDRFSAERLKGVDSTLKIQPAKLEDSAVYLCASSSGEGSNYGYTFGSGTRLTVV.

This clonotype was observed many times. The gene calls are TRBV11-2 and TRBJ2-5; D possibly corresponds to TRBD1 (5 bases). Per germline, CDR1 SGHAT and CDR2 FQNNGV. The germline V and J ends were trimmed by 2 bases and 0 bases, with 10 bases remaining between them. The CDR3 has 15 residues. DNA of the CDR3: TGTGCCAGCAGCTTATCCAGGGTGTACCAAGAGACCCAGTACTTC. Its translation: CASSLSRVYQETQYF.

With respect to this clonotype: The germline gene is not matched at one end of the junction; a read error may be the cause. The chain employs TRBV4-2 and TRBJ2-1, with TRBD2 as a possible D gene (5 bases). The CDR3 extends over 15 amino acids. From germline, CDR1 is LGHNA and CDR2 YNFKEQ. The CDR3 here is CASSQDLWTSNELFF. Here the CDR3 DNA reads TGTGCCAGCAGTCAAGATCTTTGGACTTCCAATGAGCTGTTCTTC.

In this sample, this clonotype turned up many times. The genes are TRBV5-6 and TRBJ2-7, with 7 bases that match TRBD1. From germline, CDR1 is SGHDT and CDR2 YYEEEE. The CDR3 spans 13 residues. Losses at the gene ends were 0 bases for V and 7 bases for J; bases not matched to a gene: 4. The CDR3 DNA sequence: TGTGCCAGCAGCTTGGAAGGGGGCGGGGAGCAGTACTTC. Amino acids: CASSLEGGGEQYF. Combining the CDR3 with reference TRBV5-6 and TRBJ2-7 gives the whole variable domain DAGVTQSPTHLIKTRGQQVTLRCSPKSGHDTVSWYQQALGQGPQFIFQYYEEEERQRGNFPDRFSGHQFPNYSSELNVNALLLGDSALYLCASSLEGGGEQYFGPGTRLTVT.

The rearrangement joins TRBV6-2 or TRBV6-3 to TRBJ2-7, with 7 bases aligning to TRBD2. The length of the CDR3 is 16 residues. Per the germline V gene, CDR1 is MNHEY and CDR2 is SVGEGT. With V trimmed by 6 bases and J by 11 bases, 22 bases remained unmatched. The CDR3 loop is CASSSPIGLLLREKYF. The CDR3, as DNA: TGTGCCAGCAGCTCCCCCATAGGACTGCTCCTGCGGGAGAAGTACTTC.

This clonotype was seen a single time. This may be a read error, as it is one base from a much larger clone. Given the absence of the conserved phenylalanine or tryptophan at the CDR3 end, a read error is likely. The rearrangement joins TRBV5-1 to TRBJ1-2; 9 nucleotides line up with TRBD1. This CDR3 comprises 13 residues. The germline CDR1 and CDR2 sequences are SGHRS and YFSETQ. J gave up 4 bases and V 4 bases, and 2 bases lay outside the gene matches. The CDR3 spells CASSQQGAYGYTS. CDR3 DNA sequence: TGCGCCAGCAGCCAACAGGGGGCCTATGGCTACACCTCC.

This rearrangement joins TRBV2 to TRBJ1-2; tentative D call: TRBD1 (6 bases). The V end lost 4 bases, the J end lost 4 bases, and 10 bases lay between the germline ends. The CDR3 has 13 amino acids. Germline-derived CDR1 and CDR2 are SNHLY and FYNNEI. CDR3 in amino acids: CASSAQTGYGYTF. The CDR3 DNA is TGTGCCAGCAGTGCTCAGACAGGCTATGGCTACACCTTC.

The gene calls are TRBV24-1 and TRBJ2-5; 9 nucleotides match TRBD1. This CDR3 region has 15 residues. With 1 base clipped from V and 7 bases from J, the junction kept 6 bases outside the gene matches. The germline V gene has CDR1 KGHDR and CDR2 SFDVKD. In DNA, the CDR3 is TGTGCCACCAGTGATTTCGGGACAGGGATTGGGACCCAGTACTTC. Residues: CATSDFGTGIGTQYF.

Points on this clonotype: Possible read error: a much larger clone is one base away. The chain joins TRBV12-3 or TRBV12-4 to TRBJ2-2, with TRBD2 as a possible D gene (5 bases). There are 14 residues in the CDR3. Here the CDR3 reads CASSLGQNTGEMFF. The CDR3 DNA reads TGTGCCAGCAGTTTAGGTCAAAACACCGGGGAGATGTTTTTT.

As regards this clonotype: No conserved phenylalanine or tryptophan ends this CDR3, so it is likely a read error. The V gene is TRBV19, the J gene TRBJ2-3; D not certain. The CDR3 extends over 15 amino acids. Germline V gives CDR1 LNHDA, CDR2 SQIVND (reference sequence). This CDR3 is CVSTQWAASTDTQYS. The CDR3 DNA reads as TGTGTCAGTACCCAGTGGGCAGCTAGCACAGATACGCAGTATTCT.

This chain connects TRBV11-2 to TRBJ1-3; 12 positions agree with TRBD1. This CDR3 is 18 amino acids long. Germline V gene lookup returns CDR1 SGHAT and CDR2 FQNNGV. CDR3 loop: CVSSSRDRGHTRGNTIYF. The CDR3 nucleotides are TGTGTCAGTAGCTCCCGGGACAGGGGGCACACTAGGGGAAACACCATATATTTT. Complete variable domain (other parts from reference TRBV11-2 and TRBJ1-3): EAGVAQSPRYKIIEKRQSVAFWCNPISGHATLYWYQQILGQGPKLLIQFQNNGVVDDSQLPKDRFSAERLKGVDSTLKIQPAKLEDSAVYLCVSSSRDRGHTRGNTIYFGEGSWLTVV.

This clonotype came up a few times. Its ends do not fully match the called genes, so a read error is possible. This chain connects TRBV11-2 to TRBJ2-5; maybe TRBD2 (5 bases). Germline loops: CDR1 SGHAT, CDR2 FQNNGV. The CDR3 runs 15 residues. The CDR3 coding sequence is TGTGCCAGCAGCTCCACCTGGGGAGTAGCAGAGGCCCAGTACTTT. This codes for CASSSTWGVAEAQYF.

This clonotype was recorded at least ten times. The chain recombines TRBV28 with TRBJ2-5; D not resolved. Per the germline V gene, CDR1 is MDHEN and CDR2 is SYDVKM. V was shortened by 5 bases and J by 5 bases, with 21 bases between the two germline ends. The CDR3 is made up of 16 amino acids. DNA for the CDR3: TGTGCCAGCAGTATCCGATCCTGGGTAGGGCAGGAGACCCAGTACTTC. Its protein product is CASSIRSWVGQETQYF.